This T cell receptor beta chain is drawn from a study of Ad26.COV2.S vaccination and SARS-CoV-2 variants. Across the study: The authors gave Ad26.COV2.S intramuscularly, either once or twice 56 days apart.

TCRdb's table, derived via immunoSEQ multiplex PCR, lists solely in-frame clones and lacks some. The table lists around 300,000 clones, roughly 89% of them singletons. Deletions cut 4 bases from V and 2 bases from J, with 12 bases between. This CDR3 comprises 14 residues. Germline V gene sequence: CDR1 SGHKS, CDR2 YYEKEE (reference sequence). Stated treatment: roughly 20 received Ad26.COV2.S at low or high dose, single or two shots; several received placebo; per-sample allocation not given. Sample collection was performed on day 63 after the first vaccine or placebo injection. An Ad26 vector expressing Wuhan-strain SARS-CoV-2 spike constituted the vaccine. Study-level findings and limits: Placebo recipients trailed vaccine recipients in spike-specific TCR breadth. From the TCR breadth and depth analyses, total T cell responses may have been underestimated.

With respect to this clone: Its specificity is not known.

The chain joins TRBV5-5 to TRBJ2-5; a possible D gene is TRBD2 (5 bases). The starting material was peripheral blood, obtained in a trial of Ad26.COV2.S vaccine versus placebo. This receptor was identified in a person aged 18 to 59 who received the Ad26.COV2.S COVID-19 vaccine or a placebo. CDR3 region: CASSAGLTQETQYF. In nucleotides, the CDR3 is TGTGCCAGCAGCGCGGGTCTGACACAAGAGACCCAGTACTTC.